In its sample, the clone carrying this T cell receptor beta chain was seen once. The CDR3 has 14 residues. The germline V gene encodes CDR1 SGHRS and CDR2 YFSETQ. The V gene lost 1 base and the J gene lost 0 bases, with 8 bases spanning the gap. These data originate in a study of shared clonotypes between healthy human individuals. The assay was immunoSEQ multiplex PCR, and TCRdb's table has in-frame clones only and misses some. Here the sample spans fewer than 3 million clones, roughly 92% being singletons. This receptor was identified in a man between 18 and 29 years old in good health. Some clones in this sample may be carry-over from other donors' samples. Sequencing was performed on naive CD4+ T cells from PBMCs. Indicated subset: CD45RA+ positively selected. The chain has TRBV5-1 and TRBJ2-7, with a possible D match to TRBD1 (5 bases). CDR3 protein: CASSLTTVSYEQYF. For the CDR3, the DNA is TGCGCCAGCAGCTTGACGACAGTCTCCTACGAGCAGTACTTC.